This T cell receptor (beta chain) was sequenced during a study of response to subunit inactivated influenza vaccine. Study conclusions and caveats: T cells newly recruited by each seasonal influenza vaccination are few, the authors suggested.

A single record per CDR3 protein comes from TCRdb applying MiXCR to the RT-PCR reads. The sample includes 200,000 to 250,000 distinct CDR3 sequences, 12% of them seen just once. Germline V gene lookup returns CDR1 MDHEN and CDR2 SYDVKM. CDR3 size: 16 residues. V was cut by 1 base and J by 0 bases, with 13 bases left in between. This clonotype showed up many times. Its antigen is undetermined. The receptor comes from a man aged 50 or older who received an inactivated influenza vaccine. This sequence joins TRBV28 and TRBJ2-7; TRBD2 might be the D (6 bases). Sequenced material: non-naive T cells sorted from PBMCs, taken about 14 days before vaccination. The CDR3 loop reads CASSLYLGGSSYEQYF. The CDR3 region has the DNA TGTGCCAGCAGTTTATACCTGGGGGGAAGCTCCTACGAGCAGTACTTC.